Listed here are 28 T cell receptor beta chains from one sample, sequenced in a study of blood T cell repertoires in COVID-19. Sequenced by immunoSEQ multiplex PCR; TCRdb stores in-frame clones only, minus some. The data hold hundreds of thousands of clones, with about 80% observed a single time. The sequencing sample was made of peripheral blood. The receptors shown here come from a woman between 45 and 60 years old who had recovered from COVID-19.

The gene calls are TRBV28 and TRBJ2-7; 8 bases align to TRBD1. The V gene's germline CDR1 is MDHEN and CDR2 SYDVKM. Trimming cost V 6 bases and J 1 base; bases outside gene matches: 8. The CDR3 extends over 15 amino acids. This CDR3 is CASRTPGTGSYEQYF. The DNA of the CDR3 is TGTGCCAGCAGGACCCCCGGGACAGGTTCCTACGAGCAGTACTTC.

This chain connects TRBV19 to TRBJ1-2; 9 nucleotides match TRBD1. The CDR3 totals 12 residues. The germline CDR1 and CDR2 sequences are LNHDA and SQIVND (reference sequence). V lost 9 bases and J lost 2; bases outside the gene matches: 1. CDR3 DNA: TGTGCCAGAGGGACAGGGAACTATGGCTACACCTTC. Translation: CARGTGNYGYTF.

The V call is TRBV6-9, the J call TRBJ1-5, with unresolved D. This CDR3 has 15 amino acids. V was clipped by 2 bases and J by 4 bases, with 12 bases between them. Germline V CDR1 and CDR2: MNHGY, SVAAGI. The CDR3 loop is CASSYGEADNQPQHF. In DNA form, the CDR3 reads TGTGCCAGCAGTTATGGAGAGGCCGATAATCAGCCCCAGCATTTT.

The rearrangement uses TRBV3-1 (or the pseudogene TRBV3-2) and TRBJ2-4, with TRBD1 as a possible D gene (6 bases). CDR1 LGHDT and CDR2 YNNKEL come from the germline V gene (reference sequence). This CDR3 region has 16 residues. Between the trimmed V and J ends, which lost 1 base and 5 bases, there was a span of 15 bases. The CDR3 reads CASSQVPRAGENIQYF. The CDR3 bases are TGTGCCAGCAGCCAAGTTCCTCGTGCAGGGGAAAACATTCAGTACTTC.

The V gene is TRBV6-4, the J gene TRBJ2-1, with TRBD2 matching 9 bases. CDR1 MRHNA and CDR2 SNTAGT come from the germline V gene. The CDR3 consists of 14 residues. J gave up 8 bases and V 3 bases, and 5 bases lay outside the gene matches. This CDR3 is CASSEGREGDEQFF. In DNA form, the CDR3 reads TGTGCCAGCAGTGAAGGGCGGGAGGGGGATGAGCAGTTCTTC.

The gene calls are TRBV11-2 and TRBJ2-7; a possible D gene is TRBD1 (5 bases). Germline assignment: CDR1 SGHAT and CDR2 FQNNGV. The CDR3 has 13 residues. V lost 1 base to trimming and J lost 4 bases, with 8 bases between them. The CDR3 nucleotides read TGTGCCAGCAGCTTAGCGCGACAGTACGAGCAGTACTTC. Its protein is CASSLARQYEQYF.

The CDR3 sequence: CASTDSPLGEYTGELFF. In DNA form, the CDR3 reads TGTGCCAGCACCGATTCTCCCCTCGGGGAGTACACCGGGGAGCTGTTTTTT. V and J are TRBV7-2 and TRBJ2-2, with D tentatively TRBD2 (5 bases). The germline gives CDR1 SGHTA, CDR2 FQGNSA. CDR3 length: 17 residues. The germline V and J ends were trimmed by 7 bases and 3 bases, with 21 bases remaining between them.

Here the CDR3 DNA reads TGTGCCAGCAGCCAAGATAAGGGGCGGTACACCTTC. This codes for CASSQDKGRYTF. The rearrangement joins TRBV3-1 (or the pseudogene TRBV3-2) to TRBJ1-2; weak D call: TRBD1 (5 bases). The CDR3 runs 12 residues. With 0 bases removed from V and 11 bases from J, the gap between germline ends came to 10 bases. The germline CDR1 and CDR2 sequences are LGHDT and YNNKEL (reference sequence).

Only a few counts were recorded for this clone. The chain couples TRBV25-1 to TRBJ1-5; 7 bases align to TRBD1. After removal of 7 bases from V and 2 bases from J, the junction contained 2 bases not matched to a gene. This CDR3 is built from 13 residues. Germline loops: CDR1 MGHDK, CDR2 SYGVNS. The CDR3 protein is CASNGQGNQPQHF. DNA of the CDR3: TGTGCCAGCAACGGACAGGGCAATCAGCCCCAGCATTTT.

The V and J genes are TRBV28 and TRBJ1-1, with D hard to call. V was cut by 6 bases and J by 0 bases, with 11 bases left in between. CDR1 and CDR2 (germline): MDHEN, SYDVKM. The CDR3 is made up of 14 amino acids. In nucleotides, the CDR3 is TGTGCCAGCAGGTACGGTAGTATGAACACTGAAGCTTTCTTT. It specifies CASRYGSMNTEAFF.

The gene calls are TRBV7-2 and TRBJ1-3; D unclear. This CDR3 is built from 16 residues. Germline-derived CDR1 and CDR2 are SGHTA and FQGNSA. Trimming removed 0 bases from V and 4 bases from J, with 13 bases in between. Here the CDR3 DNA reads TGTGCCAGCAGCTTAGCGGGCGGGCGAGTCGGAAACACCATATATTTT. Translation gives CASSLAGGRVGNTIYF.

The chain employs TRBV6-2 or TRBV6-3 and TRBJ2-5, with TRBD2 matching over 8 bases. Germline loops: CDR1 MNHEY, CDR2 SVGEGT. The CDR3 length is 15 residues. Trimming removed 2 bases from V and 1 base from J; junction bases left unmatched: 3. The CDR3: CASSYAGGLQETQYF. The CDR3 nucleotides are TGTGCCAGCAGTTACGCGGGGGGACTCCAAGAGACCCAGTACTTC.

CDR3 loop: CASSFTRDNEKLFF. The CDR3 DNA is TGTGCCAGCAGCTTCACCAGGGATAATGAAAAACTGTTTTTT. J is TRBJ1-4 and V is TRBV7-2; a weak D match, TRBD1 (5 bases). The ends were cut back, 3 bases at V and 4 bases at J, with 9 bases in the middle. This CDR3 region has 14 residues. Germline V gene sequence: CDR1 SGHTA, CDR2 FQGNSA.

V is TRBV7-6 and J is TRBJ2-7; TRBD2 matches at 11 bases. V shed 1 base and J 3 bases; nucleotides not matched to a gene: 11. CDR3 size: 18 residues. Germline-derived CDR1 and CDR2 are SGHVS and FNYEAQ. The CDR3 protein is CASSLVGLAGGGGYEQYF. The CDR3 region has the DNA TGTGCCAGCAGCTTAGTCGGGCTAGCGGGAGGAGGAGGCTACGAGCAGTACTTC.

The V gene is TRBV29-1, the J gene TRBJ2-2, with unresolved D. CDR3 length equals 16 residues. V was trimmed by 6 bases and J by 1 base, leaving 18 bases between them. Germline-derived CDR1 and CDR2 are SQVTM and ANQGSEA. This CDR3 reads CSVRITETQNTGELFF. The CDR3 region has the DNA TGCAGCGTACGAATCACTGAGACACAGAACACCGGGGAGCTGTTTTTT.

This clone came up once. This chain links TRBV4-3 with TRBJ2-1; the match to TRBD2 covers 12 bases. The CDR3 extends over 16 amino acids. Germline V gene data show CDR1 as LGHNA and CDR2 as YSLEER. V shed 0 bases, J shed 5 bases, and the junction held 2 bases outside the gene matches. CDR3 in amino acids: CASSQDPSGGDNEQFF. The CDR3 DNA sequence: TGCGCCAGCAGCCAAGATCCTAGCGGGGGGGACAATGAGCAGTTCTTC.

The V and J genes are TRBV11-2 and TRBJ2-7; 9 nucleotides agree with TRBD1. Per germline, CDR1 SGHAT and CDR2 FQNNGV. CDR3 length: 13 amino acids. Trimming at V came to 5 bases and at J to 3 bases, leaving 2 bases not matched to a gene. CDR3 nucleotides: TGTGCCAGCAGCATGACAGGGGGCTACGAGCAGTACTTC. Protein sequence: CASSMTGGYEQYF.

The chain uses TRBV9 and TRBJ2-7; 7 bases line up with TRBD1. Germline V gene lookup returns CDR1 SGDLS and CDR2 YYNGEE. Germline trimming cut 3 bases from V and 3 bases from J; bases unmatched to any gene: 9. The CDR3 extends over 15 amino acids. CDR3 sequence reads: CASSESGTEGYEQYF. CDR3 in DNA: TGTGCCAGCAGCGAATCCGGGACAGAAGGCTACGAGCAGTACTTC. Combining the CDR3 with reference TRBV9 and TRBJ2-7 gives the whole variable domain DSGVTQTPKHLITATGQRVTLRCSPRSGDLSVYWYQQSLDQGLQFLIQYYNGEERAKGNILERFSAQQFPDLHSELNLSSLELGDSALYFCASSESGTEGYEQYFGPGTRLTVT.

The chain joins TRBV5-1 to TRBJ2-5; D is perhaps TRBD2 (7 bases). The CDR3 consists of 14 residues. Germline V gene sequence: CDR1 SGHRS, CDR2 YFSETQ. Trimming removed 0 bases from V and 5 bases from J, with 11 bases in between. Here the CDR3 DNA reads TGCGCCAGCAGCTTGGGCGGGGGCTTCGAGACCCAGTACTTC. It yields the protein CASSLGGGFETQYF.

The chain carries TRBV19 and TRBJ2-1; D perhaps matches TRBD1 (6 bases). The germline V gene has CDR1 LNHDA and CDR2 SQIVND (reference sequence). The germline V and J ends were trimmed by 7 bases and 5 bases, with 18 bases remaining between them. The CDR3 runs 15 residues. This CDR3 is CASTAQGFPNNEQFF. CDR3 nucleotides: TGTGCCAGTACCGCCCAGGGGTTTCCGAACAATGAGCAGTTCTTC.

J is TRBJ2-7 and V is TRBV11-2; 10 bases align to TRBD2. CDR1 and CDR2 from the germline V gene are SGHAT and FQNNGV. CDR3 length: 16 residues. J gave up 6 bases and V 3 bases, and 11 bases lay outside the gene matches. The CDR3 bases are TGTGCCAGCAGCTTTGGGACAGCGGGGGGGCCCTCCGAGCAGTACTTC. Residues: CASSFGTAGGPSEQYF.

The V and J genes are TRBV7-7 and TRBJ2-1; 8 bases are shared with TRBD1. Looked up from germline, CDR1 is SSHAT and CDR2 is FNYEAQ (reference sequence). The junction had 2 bases not matched to a gene; V was cut back by 1 base and J by 0 bases. The CDR3 is made up of 16 amino acids. The CDR3 reads CASSLEDRASYNEQFF. The CDR3 region has the DNA TGTGCCAGCAGCTTAGAGGACAGGGCCTCCTACAATGAGCAGTTCTTC.

V usage is TRBV28 and J usage is TRBJ1-2, with 11 bases matching TRBD1. The CDR3 has 14 residues. Looked up from germline, CDR1 is MDHEN and CDR2 is SYDVKM. Losses at the gene ends were 7 bases for V and 3 bases for J; bases not matched to a gene: 4. CDR3 loop: CASKAGQGDYGYTF. The DNA of the CDR3 is TGTGCCAGCAAAGCGGGACAGGGGGACTATGGCTACACCTTC.

This rearrangement joins TRBV4-1 to TRBJ2-2; a possible D gene is TRBD1 (6 bases). Trimming stripped 1 base from V and 5 bases from J, with 14 bases between. This CDR3 is 16 amino acids long. Per the germline V gene, CDR1 is MGHRA and CDR2 is YSYEKL. The CDR3, as DNA: TGCGCCAGCAGCCAAGGAGGGGGAGAGCGAACCGGGGAGCTGTTTTTT. Its translation is CASSQGGGERTGELFF.

J is TRBJ1-5 and V is TRBV3-1 (or the pseudogene TRBV3-2); TRBD1 matches at 9 bases. Looked up from germline, CDR1 is LGHDT and CDR2 is YNNKEL (reference sequence). The CDR3 totals 15 residues. J gave up 6 bases and V 4 bases, and 7 bases lay outside the gene matches. In DNA, the CDR3 is TGTGCCAGCAGCCGGACGGACAGGGGTTGTCAGCCCCAGCATTTT. Translating gives CASSRTDRGCQPQHF.

This clone was detected a few times. This CDR3 reads CASSPWTGATLWGYTF. As DNA, the CDR3 is TGTGCCAGTAGTCCGTGGACAGGGGCTACACTATGGGGCTACACCTTC. The chain recombines TRBV19 with TRBJ1-2, with TRBD1 matching over 9 bases. CDR1 and CDR2 from the germline V gene are LNHDA and SQIVND (reference sequence). The V and J ends lost 5 bases and 8 bases, in that order; junction bases with no gene match: 15. The CDR3 extends over 16 amino acids.

The genes are TRBV19 and TRBJ1-4; no clear D gene. The germline CDR1 and CDR2 sequences are LNHDA and SQIVND (reference sequence). The CDR3 totals 16 residues. Trimming removed 2 bases at V and 1 base at J, with 11 bases between. In DNA form, the CDR3 reads TGTGCCAGTAGTATACGGTCGGGTAGAACTAATGAAAAACTGTTTTTT. This sequence encodes CASSIRSGRTNEKLFF.

This clone was seen only a few times. V is TRBV6-5 and J is TRBJ1-2; D unclear. Germline CDR1 is MNHEY and CDR2 is SVGAGI. The CDR3 has 14 amino acids. Trimming removed 6 bases at V and 7 bases at J, with 18 bases between. The DNA for the CDR3 is TGTGCCAGCAGGGCGAGCGGGGTCGGCGTTGGCTACACCTTC. Amino acids: CASRASGVGVGYTF.